This T cell receptor beta chain stems from a study of CD8 T cells in ankylosing spondylitis. TCRdb re-called the 5' RACE reads through MiXCR, storing one row per CDR3 protein. The profile shows fewer than 80,000 distinct CDR3 sequences, approximately 5.3% of them singletons. CDR3 size: 15 residues. V dropped 0 bases and J dropped 10 bases, with 16 bases sitting between them. Germline-derived CDR1 and CDR2 are DFQATT and SNEGSKA (reference sequence). This clonotype has a count of ten or more. The antigen remains unidentified. General observations from the study: About 8 highly homologous variants made up a TCR beta motif, and this motif appeared characteristic of ankylosing spondylitis blood.

The clonotype comes from a male donor with ankylosing spondylitis or in good health (not recorded which). The material sequenced was blood, either unsorted or a sorted T cell fraction (not recorded which). The genes are TRBV20-1 and TRBJ1-6; D call uncertain. The CDR3 spells CSARDLAGESSPLHF. The CDR3 DNA reads as TGCAGTGCTAGAGATCTGGCGGGAGAGAGCTCACCCCTCCACTTT.